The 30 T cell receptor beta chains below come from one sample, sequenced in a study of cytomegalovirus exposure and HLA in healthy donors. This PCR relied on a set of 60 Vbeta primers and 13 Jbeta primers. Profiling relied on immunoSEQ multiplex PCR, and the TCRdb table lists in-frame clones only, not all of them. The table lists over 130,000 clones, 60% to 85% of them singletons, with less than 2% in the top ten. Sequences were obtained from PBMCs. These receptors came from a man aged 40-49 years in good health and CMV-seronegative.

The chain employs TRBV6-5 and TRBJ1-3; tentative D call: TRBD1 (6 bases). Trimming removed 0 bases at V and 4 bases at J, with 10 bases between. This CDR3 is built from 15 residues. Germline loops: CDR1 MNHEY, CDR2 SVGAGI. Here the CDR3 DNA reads TGTGCCAGCAGTTACTCTGCAGGGGTGGGAAACACCATATATTTT. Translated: CASSYSAGVGNTIYF.

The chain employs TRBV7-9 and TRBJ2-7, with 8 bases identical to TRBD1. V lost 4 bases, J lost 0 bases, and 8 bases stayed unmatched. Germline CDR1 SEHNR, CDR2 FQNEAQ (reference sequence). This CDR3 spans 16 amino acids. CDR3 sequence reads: CASSSRRTGGSYEQYF. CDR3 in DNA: TGTGCCAGCAGCTCAAGAAGAACAGGGGGCTCCTACGAGCAGTACTTC.

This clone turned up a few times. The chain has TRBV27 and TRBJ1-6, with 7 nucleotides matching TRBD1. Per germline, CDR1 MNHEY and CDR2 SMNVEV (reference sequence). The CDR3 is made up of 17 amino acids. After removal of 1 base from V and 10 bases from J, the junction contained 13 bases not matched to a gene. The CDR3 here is CASSLYPPTGYDSPLHF. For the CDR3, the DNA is TGTGCCAGCAGTTTATATCCCCCGACAGGGTACGACTCACCCCTCCACTTT.

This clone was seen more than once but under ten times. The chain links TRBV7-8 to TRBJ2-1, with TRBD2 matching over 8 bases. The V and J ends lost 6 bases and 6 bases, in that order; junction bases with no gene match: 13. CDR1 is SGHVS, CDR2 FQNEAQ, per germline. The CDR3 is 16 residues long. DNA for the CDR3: TGTGCCAGCAGGCCCATAAGCGGGAGCGTCCCCAATGAGCAGTTCTTC. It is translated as CASRPISGSVPNEQFF.

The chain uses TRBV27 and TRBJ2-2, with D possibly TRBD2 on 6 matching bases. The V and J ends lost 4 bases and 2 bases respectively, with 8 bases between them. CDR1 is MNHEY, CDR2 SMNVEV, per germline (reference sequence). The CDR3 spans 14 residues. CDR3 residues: CASSSGVNTGELFF. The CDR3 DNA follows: TGTGCCAGCAGTTCGGGGGTCAACACCGGGGAGCTGTTTTTT.

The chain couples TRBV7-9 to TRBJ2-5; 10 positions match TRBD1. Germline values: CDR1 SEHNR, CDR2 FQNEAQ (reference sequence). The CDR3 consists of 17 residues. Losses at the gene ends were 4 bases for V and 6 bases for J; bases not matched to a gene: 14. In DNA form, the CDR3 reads TGTGCCAGCAGCTCCATTGCGACAGGGGGCGTGGGTAAGACCCAGTACTTC. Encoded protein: CASSSIATGGVGKTQYF.

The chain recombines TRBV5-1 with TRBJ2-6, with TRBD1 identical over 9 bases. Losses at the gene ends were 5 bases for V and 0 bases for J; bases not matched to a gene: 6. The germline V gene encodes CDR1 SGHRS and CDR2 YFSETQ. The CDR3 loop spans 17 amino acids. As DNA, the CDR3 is TGCGCCAGCAGACAGGGGGCTTCTGTCTCTGGGGCCAACGTCCTGACTTTC. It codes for CASRQGASVSGANVLTF.

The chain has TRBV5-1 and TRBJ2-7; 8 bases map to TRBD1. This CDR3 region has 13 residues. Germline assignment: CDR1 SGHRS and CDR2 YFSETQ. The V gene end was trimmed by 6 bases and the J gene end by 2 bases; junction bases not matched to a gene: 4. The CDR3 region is CASNPTGAYEQYF. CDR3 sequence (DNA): TGCGCCAGCAACCCGACAGGGGCCTACGAGCAGTACTTC.

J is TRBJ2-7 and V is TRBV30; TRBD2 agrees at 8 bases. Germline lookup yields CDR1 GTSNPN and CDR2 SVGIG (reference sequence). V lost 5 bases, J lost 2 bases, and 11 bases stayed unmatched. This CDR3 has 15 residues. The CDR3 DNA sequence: TGTGCCTGGGAGGGAGGAGCGGGGGACACCTACGAGCAGTACTTC. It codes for CAWEGGAGDTYEQYF.

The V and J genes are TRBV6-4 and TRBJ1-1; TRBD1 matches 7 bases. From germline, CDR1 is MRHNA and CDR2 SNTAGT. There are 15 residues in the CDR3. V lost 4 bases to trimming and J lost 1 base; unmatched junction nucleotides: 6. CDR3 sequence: CASSAEQGKNTEAFF. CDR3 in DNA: TGTGCCAGCAGTGCCGAACAGGGGAAGAACACTGAAGCTTTCTTT.

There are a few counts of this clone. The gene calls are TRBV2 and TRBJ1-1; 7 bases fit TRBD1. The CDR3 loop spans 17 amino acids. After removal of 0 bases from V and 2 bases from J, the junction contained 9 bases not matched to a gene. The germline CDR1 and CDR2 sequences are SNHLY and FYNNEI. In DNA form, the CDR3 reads TGTGCCAGCAGTGAAGCCGGGACAGTTTCCCAAAACACTGAAGCTTTCTTT. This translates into CASSEAGTVSQNTEAFF.

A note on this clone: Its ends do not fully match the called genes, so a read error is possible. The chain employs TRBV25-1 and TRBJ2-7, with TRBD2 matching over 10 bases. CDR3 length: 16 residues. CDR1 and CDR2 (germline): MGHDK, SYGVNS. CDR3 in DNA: TGTGCCAGCAGTGGAAAAGCGGGAGGGCCCTCCAACGAGCAGTACTTC. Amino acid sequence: CASSGKAGGPSNEQYF.

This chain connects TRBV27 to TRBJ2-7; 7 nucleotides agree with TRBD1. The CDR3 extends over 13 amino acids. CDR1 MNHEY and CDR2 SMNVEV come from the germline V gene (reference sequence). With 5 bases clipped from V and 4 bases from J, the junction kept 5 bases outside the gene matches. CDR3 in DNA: TGTGCCAGCAGTCTCTCCAGGGGGTACGAGCAGTACTTC. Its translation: CASSLSRGYEQYF.

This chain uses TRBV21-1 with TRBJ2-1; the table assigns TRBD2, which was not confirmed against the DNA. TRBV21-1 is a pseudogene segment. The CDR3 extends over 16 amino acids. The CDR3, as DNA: TGTGCCAGCAGCCCACCGGGCCTAGCGGATTACAATGAGCAGTTCTTC. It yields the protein CASSPPGLADYNEQFF.

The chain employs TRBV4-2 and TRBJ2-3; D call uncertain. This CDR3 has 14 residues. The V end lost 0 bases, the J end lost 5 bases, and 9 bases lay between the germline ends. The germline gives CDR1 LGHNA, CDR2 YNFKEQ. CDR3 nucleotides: TGTGCCAGCAGCCAAGAACTCCCAAAAGATACGCAGTATTTT. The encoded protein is CASSQELPKDTQYF.

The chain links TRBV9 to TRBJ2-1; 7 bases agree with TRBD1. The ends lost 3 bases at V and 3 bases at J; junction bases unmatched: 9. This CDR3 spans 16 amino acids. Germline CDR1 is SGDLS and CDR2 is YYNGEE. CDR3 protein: CASSASGQVRYNEQFF. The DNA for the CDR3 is TGTGCCAGCAGCGCCTCCGGACAGGTTCGCTACAATGAGCAGTTCTTC.

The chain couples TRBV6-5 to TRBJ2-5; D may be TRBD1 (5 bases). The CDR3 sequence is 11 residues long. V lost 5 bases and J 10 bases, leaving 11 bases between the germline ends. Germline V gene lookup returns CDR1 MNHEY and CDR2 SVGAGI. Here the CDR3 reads CASSNNQGQYF. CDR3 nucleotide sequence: TGTGCCAGCAGTAATAATCAGGGCCAGTACTTC.

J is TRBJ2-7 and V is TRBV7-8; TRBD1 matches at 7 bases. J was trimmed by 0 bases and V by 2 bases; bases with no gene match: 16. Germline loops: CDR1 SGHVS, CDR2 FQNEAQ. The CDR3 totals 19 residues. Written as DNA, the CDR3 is TGTGCCAGCAGCTTAATGGCCCGGGACAGCATTCTACCCTCCTACGAGCAGTACTTC. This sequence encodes CASSLMARDSILPSYEQYF.

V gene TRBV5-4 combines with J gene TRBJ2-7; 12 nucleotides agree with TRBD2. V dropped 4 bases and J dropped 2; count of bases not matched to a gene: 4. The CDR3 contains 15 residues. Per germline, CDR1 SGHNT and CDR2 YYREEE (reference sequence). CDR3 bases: TGTGCCAGCAGCCCAAGACTAGCGGGAGCCTACGAGCAGTACTTC. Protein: CASSPRLAGAYEQYF.

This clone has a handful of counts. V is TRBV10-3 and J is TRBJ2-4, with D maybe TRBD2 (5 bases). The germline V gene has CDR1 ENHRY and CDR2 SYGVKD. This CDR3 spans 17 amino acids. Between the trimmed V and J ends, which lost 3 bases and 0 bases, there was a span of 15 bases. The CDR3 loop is CAISETLEGLAKNIQYF. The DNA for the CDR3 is TGTGCCATCAGTGAAACTCTCGAGGGATTAGCCAAAAACATTCAGTACTTC.

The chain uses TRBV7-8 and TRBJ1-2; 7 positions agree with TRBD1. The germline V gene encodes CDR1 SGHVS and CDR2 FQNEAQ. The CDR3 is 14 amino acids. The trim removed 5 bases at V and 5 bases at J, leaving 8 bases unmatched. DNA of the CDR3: TGTGCCAGCAGCCTCCGGGACAGCTTATATGGCTACACCTTC. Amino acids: CASSLRDSLYGYTF.

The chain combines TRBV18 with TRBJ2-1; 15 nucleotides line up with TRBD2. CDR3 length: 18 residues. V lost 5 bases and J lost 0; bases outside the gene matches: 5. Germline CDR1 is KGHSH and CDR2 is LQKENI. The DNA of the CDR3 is TGTGCCAGCTCATCATGGACTAGCGGGGGGGTCTCCTACAATGAGCAGTTCTTC. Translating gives CASSSWTSGGVSYNEQFF.

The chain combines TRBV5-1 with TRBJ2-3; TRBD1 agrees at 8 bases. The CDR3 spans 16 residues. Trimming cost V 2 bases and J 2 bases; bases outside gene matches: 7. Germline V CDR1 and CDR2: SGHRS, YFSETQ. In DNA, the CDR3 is TGCGCCAGCAGCTTTGCCAGGGGGCAGACCACAGATACGCAGTATTTT. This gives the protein CASSFARGQTTDTQYF.

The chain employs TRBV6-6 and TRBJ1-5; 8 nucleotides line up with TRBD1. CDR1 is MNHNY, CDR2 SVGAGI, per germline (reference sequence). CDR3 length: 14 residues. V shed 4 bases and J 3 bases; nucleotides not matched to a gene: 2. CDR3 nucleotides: TGTGCCAGCAGTTCGACAGGGGTCAATCAGCCCCAGCATTTT. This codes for CASSSTGVNQPQHF.

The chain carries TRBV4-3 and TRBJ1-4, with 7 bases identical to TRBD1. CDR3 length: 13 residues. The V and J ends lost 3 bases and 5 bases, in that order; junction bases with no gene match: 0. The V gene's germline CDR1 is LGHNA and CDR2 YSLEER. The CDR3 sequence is CASSQDRNEKLFF. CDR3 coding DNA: TGCGCCAGCAGCCAGGACAGGAATGAAAAACTGTTTTTT.

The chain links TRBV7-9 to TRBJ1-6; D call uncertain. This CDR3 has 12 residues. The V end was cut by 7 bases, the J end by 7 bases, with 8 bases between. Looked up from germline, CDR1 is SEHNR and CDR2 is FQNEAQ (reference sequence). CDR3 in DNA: TGTGCCAGCAACCTTGAGAATTCACCCCTCCACTTT. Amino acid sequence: CASNLENSPLHF.

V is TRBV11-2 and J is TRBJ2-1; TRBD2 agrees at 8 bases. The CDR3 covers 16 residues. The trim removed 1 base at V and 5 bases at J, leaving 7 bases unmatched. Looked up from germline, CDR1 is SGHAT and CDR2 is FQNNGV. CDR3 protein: CASSLVGLAAHNEQFF. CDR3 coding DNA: TGTGCCAGCAGCTTAGTTGGACTAGCTGCACACAATGAGCAGTTCTTC.

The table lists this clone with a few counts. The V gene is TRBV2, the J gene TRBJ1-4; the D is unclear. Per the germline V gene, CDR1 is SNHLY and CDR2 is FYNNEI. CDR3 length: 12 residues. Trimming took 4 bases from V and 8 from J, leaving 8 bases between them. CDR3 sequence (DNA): TGTGCCAGCAGTGCGTGGAGGGAAAAACTGTTTTTT. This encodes CASSAWREKLFF.

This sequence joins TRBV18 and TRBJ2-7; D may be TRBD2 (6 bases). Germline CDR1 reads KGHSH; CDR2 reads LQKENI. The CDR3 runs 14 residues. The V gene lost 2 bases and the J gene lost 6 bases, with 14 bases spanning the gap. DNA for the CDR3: TGTGCCAGCTCACCATACATGGTGGGGGGCGAGCAGTACTTC. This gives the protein CASSPYMVGGEQYF. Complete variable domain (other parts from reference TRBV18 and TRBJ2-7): NAGVMQNPRHLVRRRGQEARLRCSPMKGHSHVYWYRQLPEEGLKFMVYLQKENIIDESGMPKERFSAEFPKEGPSILRIQQVVRGDSAAYFCASSPYMVGGEQYFGPGTRLTVT.

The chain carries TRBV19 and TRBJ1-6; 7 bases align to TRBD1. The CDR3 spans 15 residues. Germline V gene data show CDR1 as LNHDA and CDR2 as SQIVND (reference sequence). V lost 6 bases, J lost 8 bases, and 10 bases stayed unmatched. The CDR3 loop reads CASRLSGQVDSPLHF. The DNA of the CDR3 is TGTGCCAGTAGGCTAAGTGGACAGGTTGATTCACCCCTCCACTTT.